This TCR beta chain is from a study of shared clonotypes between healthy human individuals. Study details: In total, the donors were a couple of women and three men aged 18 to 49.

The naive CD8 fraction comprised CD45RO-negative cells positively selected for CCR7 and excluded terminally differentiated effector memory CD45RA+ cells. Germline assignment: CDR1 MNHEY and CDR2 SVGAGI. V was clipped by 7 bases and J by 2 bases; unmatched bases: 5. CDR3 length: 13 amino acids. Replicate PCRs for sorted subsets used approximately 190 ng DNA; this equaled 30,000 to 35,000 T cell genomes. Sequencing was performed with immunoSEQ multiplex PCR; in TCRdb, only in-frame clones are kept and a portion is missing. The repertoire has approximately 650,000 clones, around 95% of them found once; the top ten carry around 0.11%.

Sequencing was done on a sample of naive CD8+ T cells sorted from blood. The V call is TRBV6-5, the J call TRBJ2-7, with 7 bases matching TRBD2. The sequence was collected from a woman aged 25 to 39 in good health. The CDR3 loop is CASTAGVPYEQYF. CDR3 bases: TGTGCCAGCACCGCGGGAGTCCCCTACGAGCAGTACTTC.